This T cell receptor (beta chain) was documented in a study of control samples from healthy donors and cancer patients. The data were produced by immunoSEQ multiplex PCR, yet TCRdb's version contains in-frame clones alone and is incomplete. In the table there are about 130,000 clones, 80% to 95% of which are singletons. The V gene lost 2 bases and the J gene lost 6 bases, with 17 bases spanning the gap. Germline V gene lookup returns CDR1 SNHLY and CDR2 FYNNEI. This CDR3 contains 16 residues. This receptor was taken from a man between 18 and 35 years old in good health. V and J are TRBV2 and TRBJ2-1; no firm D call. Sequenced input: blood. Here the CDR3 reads CASSEILQSWSNEQFF. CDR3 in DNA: TGTGCCAGCAGTGAAATTTTGCAGTCTTGGTCCAATGAGCAGTTCTTC. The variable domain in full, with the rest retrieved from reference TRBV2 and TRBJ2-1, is EPEVTQTPSHQVTQMGQEVILRCVPISNHLYFYWYRQILGQKVEFLVSFYNNEISEKSEIFDDQFSVERPDGSNFTLKIRSTKLEDSAMYFCASSEILQSWSNEQFFGPGTRLTVL.